These T cell receptor beta chains were read from a single sample in a study of response to subunit inactivated influenza vaccine. TCRdb reanalysed the RT-PCR reads using MiXCR and keeps one entry per CDR3 protein. The table lists around 850,000 distinct CDR3 sequences, approximately 17% of them singletons, with roughly a tenth in the top ten. The sample was PBMCs from blood, taken roughly 5 days after vaccination. All receptors come from a man aged 45-65 years who received an inactivated influenza vaccine. Both conserved end residues are part of each CDR3. D genes are given only for firm matches. Rows may omit the clone size; those that give it use once, few, many or a size class.

>TRBJ2-1|few|TRBV6-2/TRBV6-3|-|16
CARRPRAGEEINEQFF
TGTGCCAGACGACCGCGAGCCGGGGAAGAGATCAATGAGCAGTTCTTC
>TRBJ2-1|-|TRBV20-1|TRBD2|12
CSGSRSYNEQFF
TGTAGCGGGAGTAGATCCTACAATGAGCAGTTCTTC
>TRBJ2-2|many|TRBV5-6|-|16
CASSSVRGERTGELFF
TGTGCCAGCAGCTCAGTAAGGGGTGAGCGCACCGGGGAGCTGTTTTTT
>TRBJ1-2|many|TRBV20-1|TRBD1|12
CSGGQGLYGYTF
TGCAGTGGGGGACAGGGACTTTATGGCTACACCTTC
>TRBJ2-5|few|TRBV29-1|TRBD2|13
CSVGKAGGQTQYF
TGCAGCGTTGGGAAGGCGGGGGGTCAGACCCAGTACTTC
>TRBJ2-1|many|TRBV7-9|-|12
CASSPGDNEQFF
TGCGCCAGCAGCCCGGGAGACAATGAGCAGTTCTTC
>TRBJ2-1|-|TRBV4-3|-|15
CASSQVGGAFNEQFF
TGCGCCAGCAGCCAAGTAGGGGGGGCGTTCAATGAGCAGTTCTTC
>TRBJ2-1|-|TRBV9|-|15
CASSTQGGDYNEQFF
TGTGCCAGCAGCACACAGGGAGGGGACTACAATGAGCAGTTCTTC
>TRBJ2-3|-|TRBV10-3|-|15
CAISVGSGSTDTQYF
TGTGCCATCAGTGTGGGGAGCGGAAGCACAGATACGCAGTATTTT
>TRBJ2-5|-|TRBV4-1|TRBD2|16
CASSQLGLAGVETQYF
TGCGCCAGCAGCCAACTCGGGCTGGCGGGGGTAGAGACCCAGTACTTC
>TRBJ2-2|-|TRBV15|TRBD1|14
CATSRDRNTGELFF
TGTGCCACCTCCCGGGACAGGAACACCGGGGAGCTGTTTTTT
>TRBJ2-7|many|TRBV20-1|TRBD1|13
CSASPDRGYEQYF
TGCAGTGCTAGTCCGGACAGGGGGTACGAGCAGTACTTC
>TRBJ2-1|few|TRBV25-1|-|13
CASRETGTNEQFF
TGTGCCAGCAGGGAAACAGGGACCAATGAGCAGTTCTTC
>TRBJ2-7|-|TRBV7-8|TRBD2|15
CASSTGTRGFYEQYF
TGTGCCAGCAGCACCGGGACTAGAGGTTTCTACGAGCAGTACTTC
>TRBJ1-5|few|TRBV7-2|-|12
CASSKGDQPQHF
TGTGCCAGCTCGAAGGGAGATCAGCCCCAGCATTTT
>TRBJ1-2|few|TRBV28|TRBD1|15
CASSTLGRTGDGYTF
TGTGCCAGCAGTACCCTAGGGAGGACAGGGGATGGCTACACCTTC
>TRBJ2-2|few|TRBV10-3|TRBD2|15
CAIRGLAGTAGELFF
TGTGCCATCAGGGGACTAGCGGGAACGGCCGGGGAGCTGTTTTTT
>TRBJ2-1|few|TRBV12-3/TRBV12-4|-|14
CASSRTGRGYEQFF
TGTGCCAGCAGTCGGACAGGGAGGGGCTATGAGCAGTTCTTC
>TRBJ2-7|many|TRBV11-2|-|14
CASSTRDGAYEQYF
TGTGCCAGCAGCACTCGGGACGGCGCCTACGAGCAGTACTTC
>TRBJ2-7|few|TRBV27|TRBD1|16
CASSLKQGASSYEQYF
TGTGCCAGCAGTTTAAAACAGGGGGCAAGCTCCTACGAGCAGTACTTC
>TRBJ2-2|once|TRBV28|-|14
CASSRGRPTGELFF
TGTGCCAGCAGCAGGGGACGCCCCACCGGGGAGCTGTTTTTT
>TRBJ2-7|few|TRBV6-2/TRBV6-3|TRBD2|18
CASSSPRLHGTSFNEQYF
TGTGCCAGCAGTTCCCCTAGACTACACGGGACTAGCTTTAACGAGCAGTACTTC
>TRBJ1-2|-|TRBV6-1|TRBD1|16
CASRLNRDRGPYGYTF
TGTGCCAGCAGACTGAACCGGGACAGGGGTCCCTATGGCTACACCTTC
>TRBJ2-1|many|TRBV27|TRBD1|13
CASSRTGGREQFF
TGTGCCAGCAGTCGAACAGGGGGCCGAGAGCAGTTCTTC
>TRBJ2-4|many|TRBV7-2|-|14
CASSPGTLLDIQYF
TGTGCCAGCAGCCCTGGGACCCTCTTGGACATTCAGTACTTC
>TRBJ2-4|-|TRBV27|-|15
CASSLFQGAKNIQYF
TGTGCCAGCAGTTTATTTCAGGGTGCCAAAAACATTCAGTACTTC
>TRBJ2-7|-|TRBV19|-|15
CASSIDGQSFYEQYF
TGTGCCAGTAGTATAGATGGACAGTCCTTCTACGAGCAGTACTTC
>TRBJ2-7|few|TRBV20-1|TRBD2|14
CSGRGGVKTYEQYF
TGCAGTGGGCGGGGGGGCGTAAAAACCTACGAGCAGTACTTC
>TRBJ2-2|few|TRBV5-8|TRBD1|15
CASSARDRGPGELFF
TGTGCCAGCAGCGCCCGGGACAGGGGTCCCGGGGAGCTGTTTTTT
>TRBJ2-1|few|TRBV11-2|-|11
CASSARGEQFF
TGTGCCAGCAGCGCCCGCGGTGAGCAGTTCTTC
>TRBJ2-7|-|TRBV6-2/TRBV6-3|TRBD1|15
CASSRQGGLFYEQYF
TGTGCCAGCAGTAGACAGGGGGGACTCTTCTACGAGCAGTACTTC
>TRBJ2-1|-|TRBV7-2|-|13
CASSQMSYNEQFF
TGTGCCAGCAGCCAAATGTCATACAATGAGCAGTTCTTC
>TRBJ2-5|few|TRBV9|-|15
CASSDEAGLTKTQYF
TGTGCCAGCAGCGACGAGGCAGGGTTAACGAAGACCCAGTACTTC
>TRBJ2-7|-|TRBV14|-|13
CASSQNPLSWQYF
TGTGCCAGCAGCCAAAACCCCCTTAGTTGGCAGTACTTC
>TRBJ1-3|few|TRBV7-9|-|16
CASSSRDPGTRNTIYF
TGTGCCAGCAGCTCCAGGGACCCTGGGACTAGAAACACCATATATTTT
>TRBJ1-2|few|TRBV5-1|-|15
CASSLAWTSDYGYTF
TGCGCCAGCAGCTTGGCCTGGACAAGCGACTATGGCTACACCTTC
>TRBJ1-2|many|TRBV7-2|TRBD1|13
CASRPQGSYGYTF
TGTGCCAGCCGCCCACAGGGGAGTTATGGCTACACCTTC
>TRBJ2-5|many|TRBV7-9|-|16
CASSFVGGPAQETQYF
TGTGCCAGCAGCTTCGTTGGGGGGCCTGCTCAAGAGACCCAGTACTTC
>TRBJ1-4|few|TRBV5-1|TRBD1|15
CASSGQGSANEKLFF
TGCGCCAGCTCCGGACAGGGCTCGGCTAATGAAAAACTGTTTTTT
>TRBJ2-5|-|TRBV7-3|-|13
CASSSNREETQYF
TGTGCCAGCAGCTCCAACAGGGAAGAGACCCAGTACTTC
>TRBJ2-1|few|TRBV5-1|-|16
CASSLAFRGADNEQFF
TGCGCCAGCAGCTTGGCCTTCAGGGGAGCCGACAATGAGCAGTTCTTC
>TRBJ2-7|many|TRBV7-2|TRBD2|13
CASSYTSANEQYF
TGTGCCAGCAGCTACACTAGCGCAAATGAGCAGTACTTC
>TRBJ2-3|-|TRBV12-3/TRBV12-4|TRBD2|17
CASSLRSGTSGTDTQYF
TGTGCCAGCAGTCTTAGAAGCGGGACTAGCGGCACAGATACGCAGTATTTT
>TRBJ2-2|-|TRBV7-8|-|16
CASSPGGTIGTGELFF
TGTGCCAGCAGCCCCGGGGGTACCATTGGCACCGGGGAGCTGTTTTTT
>TRBJ2-2|-|TRBV20-1|-|14
CSALPGWATGELFF
TGCAGTGCCCTCCCCGGGTGGGCAACCGGGGAGCTGTTTTTT
>TRBJ2-2|-|TRBV4-2|-|16
CASAFGATLNTGELFF
TGTGCCAGCGCCTTCGGGGCGACTTTAAACACCGGGGAGCTGTTTTTT
>TRBJ2-3|few|TRBV6-1|TRBD2|15
CASSATSGAPDTQYF
TGTGCCAGCAGTGCGACTAGCGGGGCCCCCGATACGCAGTATTTT
>TRBJ2-2|few|TRBV7-9|TRBD2|17
CASSSRLAGGNTGELFF
TGTGCCAGCAGCTCCAGACTAGCGGGAGGTAACACCGGGGAGCTGTTTTTT
>TRBJ2-7|few|TRBV5-6|-|13
CASSLSQPYEQYF
TGTGCCAGCAGCTTGTCTCAGCCCTACGAGCAGTACTTC
>TRBJ2-7|-|TRBV5-6|-|13
CASSLMGTYEQYF
TGTGCCAGCAGCTTGATGGGGACCTACGAGCAGTACTTC
>TRBJ2-5|few|TRBV20-1|-|13
CSAEDTYQETQYF
TGCAGTGCGGAGGACACCTACCAAGAGACCCAGTACTTC
>TRBJ2-6|few|TRBV20-1|TRBD2|13
CSARGGGANVLTF
TGCAGTGCCCGCGGGGGTGGGGCCAACGTCCTGACTTTC
>TRBJ2-7|few|TRBV20-1|TRBD1|14
CSARIPDRGLEQYF
TGCAGTGCCCGTATCCCGGACAGGGGGCTCGAGCAGTACTTC